Presented here are 24 T cell receptor beta chains from one specimen sequenced in a study of response to subunit inactivated influenza vaccine. Via MiXCR, TCRdb re-called the RT-PCR reads, giving one row per CDR3 protein. The sample includes 550,000 to 600,000 distinct CDR3 sequences, over 9.5% of them seen just once. Sequenced here: PBMCs from blood, sampled on the day of vaccination. The origin of the receptors is a man aged 50-59 years who received an inactivated influenza vaccine.

The chain combines TRBV20-1 with TRBJ2-7; D uncertain. The germline CDR1 and CDR2 sequences are DFQATT and SNEGSKA (reference sequence). The V and J ends lost 0 bases and 4 bases respectively, with 7 bases between them. The CDR3 has 12 amino acids. CDR3 region: CSARDESYEQYF. CDR3 bases: TGCAGTGCTAGAGATGAGAGTTACGAGCAGTACTTC.

This clonotype was seen only a few times. This rearrangement joins TRBV7-2 to TRBJ2-7; the D is unclear. Germline CDR1 SGHTA, CDR2 FQGNSA. V lost 7 bases and J lost 0, with 7 bases in between. The CDR3 runs 12 residues. As DNA, the CDR3 is TGTGCCAGCACTGACAACTCCTACGAGCAGTACTTC. This gives the protein CASTDNSYEQYF.

This clonotype showed up many times. This chain joins TRBV2 and TRBJ2-2, with 9 bases identical to TRBD1. CDR1 is SNHLY, CDR2 FYNNEI, per germline. V trimming: 2 bases; J trimming: 7 bases; junction bases outside the gene matches: 8. The CDR3 covers 16 residues. CDR3 region: CASSESPGQGIGELFF. The CDR3 nucleotides read TGTGCCAGCAGTGAATCTCCGGGACAGGGTATCGGGGAGCTGTTTTTT.

This clonotype has only a few counts. This chain connects TRBV12-3 or TRBV12-4 to TRBJ2-6; TRBD1 might be the D (5 bases). Trimming removed 2 bases from V and 0 bases from J, with 11 bases in between. The CDR3 has 17 amino acids. The CDR3 region has the DNA TGTGCCAGCAGTTTAAGGGGTGCCAGCTCTGGGGCCAACGTCCTGACTTTC. The encoded protein is CASSLRGASSGANVLTF.

This chain links TRBV7-9 with TRBJ1-2; a possible D gene is TRBD1 (5 bases). The germline V gene encodes CDR1 SEHNR and CDR2 FQNEAQ (reference sequence). CDR3 length: 14 amino acids. V was clipped by 0 bases and J by 3 bases, with 8 bases between them. The CDR3 protein is CASSLAEGYYGYTF. CDR3 DNA sequence: TGTGCCAGCAGCTTAGCGGAGGGGTACTATGGCTACACCTTC.

The rearrangement links TRBV30 to TRBJ2-2; a weak D match, TRBD2 (5 bases). Trimming stripped 0 bases from V and 2 bases from J, with 10 bases between. The CDR3 length is 15 residues. The germline CDR1 and CDR2 sequences are GTSNPN and SVGIG (reference sequence). CDR3 sequence (DNA): TGTGCCTGGAGTGTATCGAGACTAAACACCGGGGAGCTGTTTTTT. Residues: CAWSVSRLNTGELFF.

In this sample, this clonotype turned up a few times. The chain carries TRBV7-2 and TRBJ2-1; D is undetermined. V dropped 5 bases and J dropped 1 base, with 12 bases sitting between them. The CDR3 extends over 15 amino acids. Germline V gives CDR1 SGHTA, CDR2 FQGNSA. The CDR3 sequence is CASSHPPRSYNEQFF. In nucleotides, the CDR3 is TGTGCCAGCAGCCACCCACCGCGTTCCTACAATGAGCAGTTCTTC.

This chain connects TRBV12-3 or TRBV12-4 to TRBJ2-7, with 7 nucleotides matching TRBD2. The V and J ends lost 1 base and 3 bases, in that order; junction bases with no gene match: 3. CDR3 length: 14 residues. The chain's CDR3 is CASSLVGGYYEQYF. The CDR3 DNA follows: TGTGCCAGCAGTTTAGTGGGGGGGTACTACGAGCAGTACTTC.

The chain is built from TRBV12-3 or TRBV12-4 and TRBJ2-7; D perhaps matches TRBD1 (8 bases). Trimming removed 6 bases from V and 6 bases from J, with 21 bases in between. This CDR3 contains 15 residues. For the CDR3, the DNA is TGTGCCAGCAGGTACCACAGGGGGGGCCGTGTCGAGCAGTACTTC. As protein: CASRYHRGGRVEQYF.

This clonotype has at least ten counts. The chain uses TRBV7-9 and TRBJ2-7; D may match TRBD1 or TRBD2 (5 bases each). Germline CDR1 is SEHNR and CDR2 is FQNEAQ (reference sequence). The V and J ends lost 8 bases and 6 bases respectively, with 20 bases between them. This CDR3 is 14 amino acids long. DNA of the CDR3: TGTGCCAGCGCCGGGACGTTGGGAGAAGCCGAGCAGTACTTC. This gives the protein CASAGTLGEAEQYF.

Comment on this clonotype: A much larger clone lies one base from this, so it may be a read error. V usage is TRBV5-8 and J usage is TRBJ2-1, with 7 bases aligning to TRBD2. Trimming removed 8 bases from V and 15 bases from J; junction bases left unmatched: 17. Germline V gene lookup returns CDR1 SGHTS and CDR2 YDEGEE. The CDR3 totals 13 residues. The CDR3 loop reads CARSRGDSPKPFF. DNA for the CDR3: TGTGCCAGGAGCCGGGGGGACTCACCAAAGCCGTTCTTC. Complete variable domain (other parts from reference TRBV5-8 and TRBJ2-1): EAGVTQSPTHLIKTRGQQATLRCSPISGHTSVYWYQQALGLGLQFLLWYDEGEERNRGNFPPRFSGRQFPNYSSELNVNALELEDSALYLCARSRGDSPKPFFGPGTRLTVL.

The V gene is TRBV5-1, the J gene TRBJ2-7; no reliable D call. Trimming removed 0 bases from V and 3 bases from J, with 19 bases in between. This CDR3 is 17 amino acids long. Germline V CDR1 and CDR2: SGHRS, YFSETQ. The CDR3 nucleotides are TGCGCCAGCAGCTTGGTCCCGTCCTCCCCGATAATCTACGAGCAGTACTTC. This translates into CASSLVPSSPIIYEQYF.

This clonotype has only a few counts. The gene calls are TRBV6-2 or TRBV6-3 and TRBJ2-7, with D perhaps TRBD1 (6 bases). This CDR3 has 16 amino acids. Germline CDR1 MNHEY, CDR2 SVGEGT. V was shortened by 7 bases and J by 1 base, with 20 bases between the two germline ends. This CDR3 is CASTINPGHKSYEQYF. DNA of the CDR3: TGTGCCAGCACCATAAATCCGGGACACAAGTCCTACGAGCAGTACTTC.

This clonotype appeared once. The chain joins TRBV12-3 or TRBV12-4 to TRBJ2-1; 11 nucleotides match TRBD2. The CDR3 consists of 14 residues. Trimming cost V 6 bases and J 5 bases; bases outside gene matches: 3. CDR3: CASRPTSGDNEQFF. The CDR3 nucleotides are TGTGCCAGCAGACCGACTAGCGGGGACAATGAGCAGTTCTTC.

This chain uses TRBV20-1 with TRBJ2-7; perhaps TRBD2 as D (7 bases). CDR3 length: 13 amino acids. The V end was cut by 4 bases, the J end by 2 bases, with 12 bases between. From germline, CDR1 is DFQATT and CDR2 SNEGSKA (reference sequence). The CDR3 reads CSATAGATYEQYF. The CDR3 DNA follows: TGCAGTGCTACGGCGGGGGCCACCTACGAGCAGTACTTC.

The chain combines TRBV30 with TRBJ1-2; possible D gene TRBD1, 5 bases. Trimming took 3 bases from V and 11 from J, leaving 16 bases between them. The germline gives CDR1 GTSNPN, CDR2 SVGIG (reference sequence). The CDR3 has 12 residues. CDR3 coding DNA: TGTGCCTGGAGGAATTCGGGGGGGGGTTACACCTTC. It translates to CAWRNSGGGYTF.

Only a few counts were recorded for this clonotype. CDR3 in amino acids: CASSDVGRDYGYTF. The CDR3 bases are TGTGCCAGCAGCGACGTAGGCAGAGACTATGGCTACACCTTC. V usage is TRBV6-1 and J usage is TRBJ1-2, with D uncertain. The CDR3 loop spans 14 amino acids. The germline V and J ends were trimmed by 6 bases and 3 bases, with 14 bases remaining between them. Germline assignment: CDR1 MNHNS and CDR2 SASEGT.

Only a few counts were recorded for this clonotype. V usage is TRBV7-2 and J usage is TRBJ1-2; D gene uncertain. This CDR3 is built from 15 residues. V was cut by 5 bases and J by 4 bases, with 17 bases left in between. Germline V CDR1 and CDR2: SGHTA, FQGNSA. CDR3 bases: TGTGCCAGCAGCCTGTCGAAGATACTGACCTATGGCTACACCTTC. The encoded protein is CASSLSKILTYGYTF. Looking up the rest from reference TRBV7-2 and TRBJ1-2 gives the full variable domain: GAGVSQSPSNKVTEKGKDVELRCDPISGHTALYWYRQSLGQGLEFLIYFQGNSAPDKSGLPSDRFSAERTGGSVSTLTIQRTQQEDSAVYLCASSLSKILTYGYTFGSGTRLTVV.

The chain links TRBV10-3 to TRBJ2-7; a weak D match, TRBD1 (6 bases). The germline gives CDR1 ENHRY, CDR2 SYGVKD. Trimming removed 4 bases from V and 2 bases from J, with 18 bases in between. CDR3 length equals 16 residues. The CDR3 is CAISGPGQKTPYEQYF. Written as DNA, the CDR3 is TGTGCCATCAGTGGGCCAGGACAGAAAACTCCCTACGAGCAGTACTTC.

The gene calls are TRBV12-3 or TRBV12-4 and TRBJ1-2; D not resolved. V lost 3 bases to trimming and J lost 1 base, with 18 bases between them. The CDR3 runs to 17 residues. CDR3 sequence: CASSFSFGQAYNYGYTF. DNA for the CDR3: TGTGCCAGCAGTTTCAGTTTCGGTCAGGCATATAACTATGGCTACACCTTC.

The chain has TRBV7-2 and TRBJ1-1; 9 nucleotides align to TRBD1. The germline gives CDR1 SGHTA, CDR2 FQGNSA. This CDR3 spans 17 amino acids. J gave up 6 bases and V 2 bases, and 13 bases lay outside the gene matches. The CDR3 reads CASSLRGTGSGRAEAFF. In nucleotides, the CDR3 is TGTGCCAGCAGCTTACGGGGGACAGGGTCGGGAAGGGCTGAAGCTTTCTTT. The full variable domain, its missing parts supplied by reference TRBV7-2 and TRBJ1-1, is GAGVSQSPSNKVTEKGKDVELRCDPISGHTALYWYRQSLGQGLEFLIYFQGNSAPDKSGLPSDRFSAERTGGSVSTLTIQRTQQEDSAVYLCASSLRGTGSGRAEAFFGQGTRLTVV.

With regard to this clonotype: A much larger clone differs by one base, so this may be a read error. The CDR3 loop reads CASSFTRAYEQYF. The CDR3 DNA reads TGCGCCAGCAGCTTCACTCGCGCCTACGAGCAGTACTTC. The chain combines TRBV5-1 with TRBJ2-7; D uncertain. The germline V gene has CDR1 SGHRS and CDR2 YFSETQ. V dropped 2 bases and J dropped 2 bases, with 8 bases sitting between them. This CDR3 has 13 residues.

This clonotype appeared many times. The rearrangement links TRBV14 to TRBJ2-2; D unresolved. CDR3 length: 15 residues. Germline CDR1 is SGHDN and CDR2 is FVKESK. V dropped 4 bases and J dropped 10 bases, with 19 bases sitting between them. The CDR3 spells CASSPLGSSPEELFF. The CDR3 DNA is TGTGCCAGCAGCCCGCTTGGTAGCAGCCCCGAGGAGCTGTTTTTT.

This CDR3 is CSAGGGLAGRDEQFF. In DNA, the CDR3 is TGCAGTGCAGGGGGGGGACTAGCGGGAAGAGATGAGCAGTTCTTC. The chain is built from TRBV20-1 and TRBJ2-1, with TRBD2 matching over 13 bases. Germline V gene data show CDR1 as DFQATT and CDR2 as SNEGSKA (reference sequence). V was pared by 6 bases and J by 8 bases, with 10 bases of the junction left unmatched. The CDR3 has 15 amino acids.